This T cell receptor (beta chain) was profiled in a study of CDR3 diversity in severe acne. This clonotype was picked up many times. TCRdb reanalysed the PCR reads using MiXCR and keeps one entry per CDR3 protein. The sample records around 94,000 distinct CDR3 sequences, roughly 51% being singletons. Germline V CDR1 and CDR2: SNHLY, FYNNEI. J lost 6 bases, V lost 8 bases, and 8 bases had no gene match. The CDR3 spans 14 residues. Material for sequencing was blood. The receptor was derived from a male donor with acne. The rearrangement links TRBV2 to TRBJ2-7; 12 bases map to TRBD1. Here the CDR3 reads CASDFGTGGGEQYF. CDR3 nucleotide sequence: TGTGCCAGCGACTTCGGGACAGGGGGCGGCGAGCAGTACTTC.